The 10 T cell receptor beta chains listed next were all sequenced from one sample in a study of human T cells and chemical hapten exposure. Documented time point: patch test 3, about 24 weeks after DPC sensitization. Described treatment: therapeutic diphenylcyclopropenone sensitization with weekly scalp DPC. Each CDR3 protein is one row after TCRdb ran MiXCR on the RACE reads. Here the sample spans tens of thousands of distinct CDR3 sequences, 10% to 14% being singletons. The starting material was whole blood, obtained in connection with sensitization to the hapten diphenylcyclopropenone (DPC). The receptors come from a woman aged 50 to 65 with alopecia areata. Some clones in this sample may be carry-over from other donors' samples.

This clonotype was seen many times. The chain combines TRBV28 with TRBJ2-7; D is tentatively TRBD1 or TRBD2 (6 bases each). This CDR3 has 14 amino acids. V lost 7 bases and J 8 bases, leaving 21 bases between the germline ends. Germline V CDR1 and CDR2: MDHEN, SYDVKM. The CDR3 coding sequence is TGTGCCAGCACCCTAGGGGGTCGGGGGCCACAGCAGTACTTC. It is translated as CASTLGGRGPQQYF.

This chain links TRBV7-3 with TRBJ2-3; D call uncertain. The CDR3 covers 13 residues. CDR1 is SGHTA, CDR2 FQGTGA, per germline. V lost 2 bases to trimming and J lost 2 bases, with 5 bases between them. The DNA for the CDR3 is TGTGCCAGCAGCTTAGTTACCACAGATACGCAGTATTTT. Translation: CASSLVTTDTQYF.

This clonotype was observed at least ten times. V usage is TRBV18 and J usage is TRBJ2-3; D not resolved. Trimming left V 4 bases short and J 5 bases short, with 13 bases between. Germline-derived CDR1 and CDR2 are KGHSH and LQKENI. The CDR3 sequence is 14 residues long. This CDR3 reads CASSRPGRLDTQYF. The CDR3 DNA follows: TGTGCCAGCTCACGACCCGGACGTTTAGATACGCAGTATTTT.

This clonotype was recorded a few times. The chain recombines TRBV6-6 with TRBJ1-6; possible D gene TRBD1, 6 bases. The CDR3 length is 16 residues. Deletions cut 0 bases from V and 6 bases from J, with 12 bases between. Germline V gives CDR1 MNHNY, CDR2 SVGAGI (reference sequence). The CDR3 loop is CASSYSQGTANSPLHF. Here the CDR3 DNA reads TGTGCCAGCAGTTACTCACAGGGAACGGCTAATTCACCCCTCCACTTT.

This clonotype has a handful of counts. The V call is TRBV29-1, the J call TRBJ2-5; D is possibly TRBD2 (6 bases). The ends were cut back, 5 bases at V and 5 bases at J, with 15 bases in the middle. The germline CDR1 and CDR2 sequences are SQVTM and ANQGSEA. The CDR3 covers 13 residues. This CDR3 reads CSVFGGTGETQYF. Here the CDR3 DNA reads TGCAGCGTTTTTGGGGGGACGGGGGAGACCCAGTACTTC.

This clonotype was counted at least ten times. The genes are TRBV12-3 or TRBV12-4 and TRBJ1-1; D gene uncertain. This CDR3 contains 12 residues. The V and J ends lost 6 bases and 5 bases respectively, with 10 bases between them. CDR3 sequence reads: CASRKTRTEAFF. Here the CDR3 DNA reads TGTGCCAGCAGGAAGACGCGGACTGAAGCTTTCTTT.

In its sample, this clonotype was seen a few times. The CDR3 nucleotides read TGCAGCGTCGCGGAGGGGGCAGGAGCGAACACTGAAGCTTTCTTT. Protein: CSVAEGAGANTEAFF. The chain recombines TRBV29-1 with TRBJ1-1; 7 bases match TRBD1. Unmatched junction bases numbered 11, after V lost 6 bases and J lost 1 base. Germline V gene sequence: CDR1 SQVTM, CDR2 ANQGSEA. CDR3 size: 15 residues.

This clonotype came up many times. The chain is built from TRBV4-2 and TRBJ2-4, with 15 bases aligning to TRBD2. Trimming removed 0 bases from V and 2 bases from J; junction bases left unmatched: 5. The CDR3 loop spans 19 amino acids. CDR1 is LGHNA and CDR2 is YNFKEQ in the germline V gene. For the CDR3, the DNA is TGTGCCAGCAGCCAAGAGGGACTAGCGGGAGGTAGGCCCAAAAACATTCAGTACTTC. It translates to CASSQEGLAGGRPKNIQYF.

This sequence joins TRBV4-3 and TRBJ2-7; the D call may be TRBD1 or TRBD2 (5 bases each). The CDR3 has 17 residues. Trimming took 0 bases from V and 6 from J, leaving 21 bases between them. Germline V gene lookup returns CDR1 LGHNA and CDR2 YSLEER. As DNA, the CDR3 is TGCGCCAGCAGCCAAGATTGGGGGACGGCACAGGCTGGCGAGCAGTACTTC. It yields the protein CASSQDWGTAQAGEQYF.

The genes are TRBV25-1 and TRBJ2-4, with 7 bases matching TRBD1. CDR1 and CDR2 (germline): MGHDK, SYGVNS. CDR3 length: 16 amino acids. V lost 3 bases, J lost 2 bases, and 7 bases stayed unmatched. The CDR3 spells CASSEVGQLTKNIQYF. In DNA, the CDR3 is TGTGCCAGCAGTGAGGTGGGACAGCTAACCAAAAACATTCAGTACTTC.